The entry that follows covers one T cell receptor beta chain sequence. Its antigen remains unknown. The sample comes from a study of T cell responses to AZD1222 COVID-19 vaccine. Germline assignment: CDR1 MDHEN and CDR2 SYDVKM. The CDR3 covers 13 residues. V shed 6 bases, J shed 10 bases, and the junction held 8 bases outside the gene matches. Here immunoSEQ multiplex PCR was the method, and the copy in TCRdb shows in-frame clones only, minus some. The sample gives roughly 100,000 clones, roughly 90% of which show up once; about 5% is in the top ten. Study-level points and caveats: The study found Spike-specific TCR breadth and depth rose after two AZD1222 doses.

The rearrangement links TRBV28 to TRBJ1-1; 10 bases line up with TRBD1. Material: peripheral blood, obtained on day 0 of AZD1222 vaccination. The sequence derives from an adult in good health. The CDR3 sequence: CASSPTGGFVAFF. The CDR3, as DNA: TGTGCCAGCAGCCCGACAGGGGGCTTTGTAGCTTTCTTT. The full variable domain, its missing parts supplied by reference TRBV28 and TRBJ1-1, is DVKVTQSSRYLVKRTGEKVFLECVQDMDHENMFWYRQDPGLGLRLIYFSYDVKMKEKGDIPEGYSVSREKKERFSLILESASTNQTSMYLCASSPTGGFVAFFGQGTRLTVV.